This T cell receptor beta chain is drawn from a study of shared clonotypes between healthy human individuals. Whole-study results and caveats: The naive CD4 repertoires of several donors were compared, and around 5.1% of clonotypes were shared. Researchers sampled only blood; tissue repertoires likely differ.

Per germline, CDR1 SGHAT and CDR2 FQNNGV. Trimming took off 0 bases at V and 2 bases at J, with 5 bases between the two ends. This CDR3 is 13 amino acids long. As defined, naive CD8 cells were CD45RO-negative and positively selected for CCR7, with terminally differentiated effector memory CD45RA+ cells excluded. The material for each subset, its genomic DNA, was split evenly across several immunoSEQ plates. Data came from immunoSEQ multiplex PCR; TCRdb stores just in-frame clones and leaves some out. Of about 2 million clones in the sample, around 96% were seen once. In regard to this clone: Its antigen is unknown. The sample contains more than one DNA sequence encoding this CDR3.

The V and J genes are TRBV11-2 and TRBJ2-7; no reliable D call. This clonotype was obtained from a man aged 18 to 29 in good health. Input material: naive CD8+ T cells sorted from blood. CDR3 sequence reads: CASSLDPAYEQYF. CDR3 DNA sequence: TGTGCCAGCAGCTTAGATCCCGCCTACGAGCAGTACTTC.